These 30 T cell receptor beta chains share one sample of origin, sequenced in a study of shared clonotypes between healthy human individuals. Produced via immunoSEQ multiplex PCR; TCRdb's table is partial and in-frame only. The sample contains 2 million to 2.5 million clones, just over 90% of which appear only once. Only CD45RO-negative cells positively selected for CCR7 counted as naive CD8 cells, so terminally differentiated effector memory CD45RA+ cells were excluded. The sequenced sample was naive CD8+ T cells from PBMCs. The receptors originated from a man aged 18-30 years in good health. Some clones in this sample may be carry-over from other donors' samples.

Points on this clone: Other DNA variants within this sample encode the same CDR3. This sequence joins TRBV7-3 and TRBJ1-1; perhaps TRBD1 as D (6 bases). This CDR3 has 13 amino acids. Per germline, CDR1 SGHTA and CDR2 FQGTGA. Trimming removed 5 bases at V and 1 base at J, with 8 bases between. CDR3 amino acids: CASSQDRNTEAFF. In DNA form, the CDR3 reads TGTGCCAGCAGCCAGGACAGGAACACTGAAGCTTTCTTT.

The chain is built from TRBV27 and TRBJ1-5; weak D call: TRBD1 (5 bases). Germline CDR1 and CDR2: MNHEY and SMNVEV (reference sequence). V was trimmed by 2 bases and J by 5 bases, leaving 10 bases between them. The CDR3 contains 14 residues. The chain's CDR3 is CASSLRSTDQPQHF. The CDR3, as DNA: TGTGCCAGCAGTTTACGGTCGACAGATCAGCCCCAGCATTTT.

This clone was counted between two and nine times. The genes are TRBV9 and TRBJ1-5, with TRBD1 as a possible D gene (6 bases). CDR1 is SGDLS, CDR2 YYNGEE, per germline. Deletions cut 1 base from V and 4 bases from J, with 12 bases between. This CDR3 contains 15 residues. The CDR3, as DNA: TGTGCCAGCAGCGTAAATGGACAGCTAAATCAGCCCCAGCATTTT. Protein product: CASSVNGQLNQPQHF. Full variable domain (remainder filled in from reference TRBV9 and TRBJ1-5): DSGVTQTPKHLITATGQRVTLRCSPRSGDLSVYWYQQSLDQGLQFLIQYYNGEERAKGNILERFSAQQFPDLHSELNLSSLELGDSALYFCASSVNGQLNQPQHFGDGTRLSIL.

CDR3 residues: CSVERLAPLGSEQFF. The CDR3 DNA follows: TGCAGCGTTGAAAGGCTGGCCCCCCTGGGCAGTGAGCAGTTCTTC. The chain uses TRBV29-1 and TRBJ2-1; D is unresolved. This CDR3 has 15 residues. The germline V gene encodes CDR1 SQVTM and CDR2 ANQGSEA. Between the trimmed V and J ends, which lost 2 bases and 9 bases, there was a span of 20 bases.

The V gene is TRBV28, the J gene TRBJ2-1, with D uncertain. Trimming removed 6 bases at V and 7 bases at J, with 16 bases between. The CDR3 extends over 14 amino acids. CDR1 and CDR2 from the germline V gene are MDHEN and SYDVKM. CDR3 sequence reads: CASRSPGPSNEQFF. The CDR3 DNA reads TGTGCCAGCAGATCCCCGGGCCCATCAAATGAGCAGTTCTTC.

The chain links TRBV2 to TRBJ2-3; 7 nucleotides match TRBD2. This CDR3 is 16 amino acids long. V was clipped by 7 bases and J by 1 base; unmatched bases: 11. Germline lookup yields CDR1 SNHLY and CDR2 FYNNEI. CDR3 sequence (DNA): TGTGCCAGCATCTGGTTAGGTAGCGGGCGCACAGATACGCAGTATTTT. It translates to CASIWLGSGRTDTQYF.

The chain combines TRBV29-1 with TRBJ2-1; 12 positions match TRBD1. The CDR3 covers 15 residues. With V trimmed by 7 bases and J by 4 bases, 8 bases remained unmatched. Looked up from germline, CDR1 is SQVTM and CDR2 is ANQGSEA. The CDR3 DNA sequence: TGCAGCGCCTCGAGGGACAGGGGGCTTTACAATGAGCAGTTCTTC. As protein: CSASRDRGLYNEQFF.

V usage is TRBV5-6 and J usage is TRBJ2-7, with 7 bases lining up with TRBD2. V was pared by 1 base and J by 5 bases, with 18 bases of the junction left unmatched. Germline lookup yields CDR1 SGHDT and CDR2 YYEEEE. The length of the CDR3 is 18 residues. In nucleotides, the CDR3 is TGTGCCAGCAGCTTGCTAGCGGAGTCCCCTCCAATTAGAGACGAGCAGTACTTC. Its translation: CASSLLAESPPIRDEQYF.

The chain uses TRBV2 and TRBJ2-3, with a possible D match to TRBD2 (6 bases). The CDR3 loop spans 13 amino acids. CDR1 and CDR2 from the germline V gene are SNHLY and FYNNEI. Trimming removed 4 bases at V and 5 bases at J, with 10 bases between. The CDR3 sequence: CASSGQGGDTQYF. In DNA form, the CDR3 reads TGTGCCAGCAGTGGGCAGGGAGGAGATACGCAGTATTTT.

Here the CDR3 DNA reads TGTGCCAGCAGGGGGGATGGGATAAGTAAATACAATGAGCAGTTCTTC. This encodes CASRGDGISKYNEQFF. The chain is built from TRBV2 and TRBJ2-1; the D call may be TRBD1 or TRBD2 (5 bases each). Germline lookup yields CDR1 SNHLY and CDR2 FYNNEI. The germline V and J ends were trimmed by 6 bases and 4 bases, with 19 bases remaining between them. The CDR3 consists of 16 residues.

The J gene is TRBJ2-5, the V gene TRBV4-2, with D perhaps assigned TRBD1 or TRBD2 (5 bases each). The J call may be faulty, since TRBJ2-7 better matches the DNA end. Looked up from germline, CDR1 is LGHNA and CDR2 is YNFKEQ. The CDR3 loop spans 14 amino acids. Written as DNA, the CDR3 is TGTGCCAGCAGCCAAGATCGACGGGGACACGAGCAGTACTTC. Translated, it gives CASSQDRRGHEQYF.

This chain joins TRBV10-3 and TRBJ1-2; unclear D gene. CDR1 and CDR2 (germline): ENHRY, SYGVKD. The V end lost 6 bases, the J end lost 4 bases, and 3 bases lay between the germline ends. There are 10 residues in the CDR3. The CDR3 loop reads CAIRGYGYTF. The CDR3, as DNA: TGTGCCATCAGGGGCTATGGCTACACCTTC.

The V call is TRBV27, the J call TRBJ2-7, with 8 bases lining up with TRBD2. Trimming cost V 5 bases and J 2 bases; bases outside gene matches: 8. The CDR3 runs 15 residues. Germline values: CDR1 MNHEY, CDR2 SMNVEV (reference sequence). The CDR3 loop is CASSPGLAYTYEQYF. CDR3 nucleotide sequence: TGTGCCAGCAGTCCCGGACTAGCCTATACCTACGAGCAGTACTTC.

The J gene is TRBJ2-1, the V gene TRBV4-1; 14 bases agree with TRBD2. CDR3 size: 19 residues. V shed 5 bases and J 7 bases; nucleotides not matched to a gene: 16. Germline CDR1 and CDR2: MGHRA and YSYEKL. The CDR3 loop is CASSFRSGLAGGRENEQFF. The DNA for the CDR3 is TGCGCCAGCAGCTTCCGGTCCGGACTAGCGGGAGGCCGAGAAAATGAGCAGTTCTTC.

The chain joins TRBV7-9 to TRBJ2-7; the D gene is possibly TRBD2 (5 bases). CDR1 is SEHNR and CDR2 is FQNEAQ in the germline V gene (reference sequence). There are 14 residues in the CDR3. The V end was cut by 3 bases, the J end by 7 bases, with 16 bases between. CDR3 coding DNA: TGTGCCAGCAGCTTGGCCGGGATTTCCCGAGAGCAGTACTTC. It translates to CASSLAGISREQYF.

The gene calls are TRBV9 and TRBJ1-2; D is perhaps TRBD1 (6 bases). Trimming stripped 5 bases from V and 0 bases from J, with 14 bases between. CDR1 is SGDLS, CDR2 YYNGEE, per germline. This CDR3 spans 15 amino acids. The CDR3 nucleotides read TGTGCCAGCAGTCCAGGGGACTGGGCTAACTATGGCTACACCTTC. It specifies CASSPGDWANYGYTF.

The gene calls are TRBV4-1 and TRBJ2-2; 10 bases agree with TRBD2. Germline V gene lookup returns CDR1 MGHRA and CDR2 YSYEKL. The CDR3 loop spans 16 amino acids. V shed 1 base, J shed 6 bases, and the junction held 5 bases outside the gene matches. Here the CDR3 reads CASSQGSGRAPGELFF. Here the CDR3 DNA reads TGCGCCAGCAGCCAAGGGAGCGGGAGGGCTCCCGGGGAGCTGTTTTTT.

The CDR3 DNA reads as TGTGCCAGCAGCGGCGGGACTAGCGGGAGGCCGGAGACCCAGTACTTC. The encoded protein is CASSGGTSGRPETQYF. The V gene is TRBV5-4, the J gene TRBJ2-5; TRBD2 matches 15 bases. V dropped 4 bases and J dropped 5; count of bases not matched to a gene: 6. CDR1 SGHNT and CDR2 YYREEE come from the germline V gene (reference sequence). The CDR3 totals 16 residues.

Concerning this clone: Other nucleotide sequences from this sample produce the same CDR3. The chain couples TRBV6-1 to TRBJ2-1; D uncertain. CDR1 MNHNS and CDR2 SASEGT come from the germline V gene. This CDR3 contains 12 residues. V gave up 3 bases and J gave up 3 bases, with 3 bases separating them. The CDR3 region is CASSDSYNEQFF. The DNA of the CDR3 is TGTGCCAGCAGTGACAGCTACAATGAGCAGTTCTTC.

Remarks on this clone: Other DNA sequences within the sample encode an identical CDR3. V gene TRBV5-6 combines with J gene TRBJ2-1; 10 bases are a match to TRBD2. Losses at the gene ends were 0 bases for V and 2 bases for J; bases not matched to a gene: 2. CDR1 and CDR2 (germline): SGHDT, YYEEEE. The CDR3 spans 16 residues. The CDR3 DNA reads TGTGCCAGCAGCTTGGCTCTAGCGGGGGCCTACAATGAGCAGTTCTTC. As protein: CASSLALAGAYNEQFF.

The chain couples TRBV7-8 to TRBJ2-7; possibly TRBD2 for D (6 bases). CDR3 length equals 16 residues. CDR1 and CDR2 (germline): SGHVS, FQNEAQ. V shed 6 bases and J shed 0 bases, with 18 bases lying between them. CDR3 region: CASSPISGRDSYEQYF. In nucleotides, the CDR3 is TGTGCCAGCAGTCCTATTAGCGGACGGGACTCCTACGAGCAGTACTTC.

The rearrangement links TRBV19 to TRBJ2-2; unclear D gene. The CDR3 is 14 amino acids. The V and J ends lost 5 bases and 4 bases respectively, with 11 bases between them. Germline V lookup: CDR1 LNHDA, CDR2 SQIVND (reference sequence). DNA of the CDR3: TGTGCCAGTAGTTACTCCCCTCCCACCGGGGAGCTGTTTTTT. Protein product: CASSYSPPTGELFF.

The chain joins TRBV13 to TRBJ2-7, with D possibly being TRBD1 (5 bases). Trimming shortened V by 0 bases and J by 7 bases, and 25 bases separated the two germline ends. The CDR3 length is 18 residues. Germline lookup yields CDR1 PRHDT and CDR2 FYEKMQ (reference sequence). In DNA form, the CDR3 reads TGTGCCAGCAGCTTAGGCAGGGTTATACGGCCTCCCGCCGATGAGCAGTACTTC. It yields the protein CASSLGRVIRPPADEQYF.

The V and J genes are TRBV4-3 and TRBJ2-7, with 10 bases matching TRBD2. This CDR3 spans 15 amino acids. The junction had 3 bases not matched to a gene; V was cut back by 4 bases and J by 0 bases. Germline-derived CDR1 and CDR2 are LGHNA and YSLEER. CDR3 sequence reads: CASSPGLASSYEQYF. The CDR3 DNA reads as TGCGCCAGCAGCCCGGGACTAGCGAGCTCCTACGAGCAGTACTTC.

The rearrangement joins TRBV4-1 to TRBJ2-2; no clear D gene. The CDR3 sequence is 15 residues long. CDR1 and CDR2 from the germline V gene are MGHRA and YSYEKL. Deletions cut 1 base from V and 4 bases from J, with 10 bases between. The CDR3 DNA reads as TGCGCCAGCAGCCAAGGGATGAAAGTCACCGGGGAGCTGTTTTTT. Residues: CASSQGMKVTGELFF.

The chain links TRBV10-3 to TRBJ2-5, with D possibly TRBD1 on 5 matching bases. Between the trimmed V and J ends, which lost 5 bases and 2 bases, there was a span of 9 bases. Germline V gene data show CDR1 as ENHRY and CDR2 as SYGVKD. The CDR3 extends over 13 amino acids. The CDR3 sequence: CAISSDTQETQYF. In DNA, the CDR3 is TGTGCCATCAGTTCGGACACGCAAGAGACCCAGTACTTC.

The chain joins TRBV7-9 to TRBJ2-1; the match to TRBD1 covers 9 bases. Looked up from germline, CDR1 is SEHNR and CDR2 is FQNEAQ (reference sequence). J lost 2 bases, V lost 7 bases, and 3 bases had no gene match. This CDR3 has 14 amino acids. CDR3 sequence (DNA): TGTGCCAGCATGGGACAGGGACCCTACAATGAGCAGTTCTTC. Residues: CASMGQGPYNEQFF.

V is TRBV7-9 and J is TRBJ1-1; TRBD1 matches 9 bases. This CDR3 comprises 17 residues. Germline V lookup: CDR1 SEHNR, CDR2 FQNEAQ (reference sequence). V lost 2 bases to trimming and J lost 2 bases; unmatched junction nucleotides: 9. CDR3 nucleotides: TGTGCCAGCAGCTTAATTAACAGGGGGCCGGCCAACACTGAAGCTTTCTTT. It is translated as CASSLINRGPANTEAFF.

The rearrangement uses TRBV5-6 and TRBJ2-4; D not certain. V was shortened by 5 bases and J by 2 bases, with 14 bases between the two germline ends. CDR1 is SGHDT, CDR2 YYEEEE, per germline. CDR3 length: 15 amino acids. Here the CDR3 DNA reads TGTGCCAGCAGGACAACAGATCTCCCCAAAAACATTCAGTACTTC. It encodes CASRTTDLPKNIQYF.

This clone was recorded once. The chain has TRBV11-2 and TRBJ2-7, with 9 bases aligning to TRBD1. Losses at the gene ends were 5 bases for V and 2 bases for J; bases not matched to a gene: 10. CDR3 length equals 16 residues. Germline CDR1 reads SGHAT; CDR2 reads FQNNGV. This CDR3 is CASSPTPGQGTYEQYF. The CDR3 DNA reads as TGTGCCAGCAGCCCTACCCCCGGACAGGGGACCTACGAGCAGTACTTC.